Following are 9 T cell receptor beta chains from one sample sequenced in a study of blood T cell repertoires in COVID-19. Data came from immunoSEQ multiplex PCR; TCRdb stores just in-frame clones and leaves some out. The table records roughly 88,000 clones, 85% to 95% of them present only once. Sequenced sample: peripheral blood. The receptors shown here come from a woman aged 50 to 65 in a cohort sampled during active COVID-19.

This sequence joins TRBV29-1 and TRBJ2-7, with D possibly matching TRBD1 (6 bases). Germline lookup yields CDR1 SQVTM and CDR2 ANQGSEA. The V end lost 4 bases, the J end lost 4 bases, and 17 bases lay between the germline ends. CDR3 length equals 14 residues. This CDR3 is CSVVEQGNRYEQYF. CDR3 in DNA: TGCAGCGTTGTAGAGCAGGGGAATAGATACGAGCAGTACTTC.

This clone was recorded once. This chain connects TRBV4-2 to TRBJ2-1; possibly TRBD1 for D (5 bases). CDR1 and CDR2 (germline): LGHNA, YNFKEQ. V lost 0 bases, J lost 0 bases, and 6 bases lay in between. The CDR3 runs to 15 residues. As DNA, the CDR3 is TGTGCCAGCAGCCAAGATAGGGGCTCCTACAATGAGCAGTTCTTC. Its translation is CASSQDRGSYNEQFF.

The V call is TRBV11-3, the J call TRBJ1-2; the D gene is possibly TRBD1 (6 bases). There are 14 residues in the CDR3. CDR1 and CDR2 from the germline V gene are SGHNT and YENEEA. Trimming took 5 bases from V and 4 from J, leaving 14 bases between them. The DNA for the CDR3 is TGTGCCAGCAGCCAGGAAGGACAGACCTATGGCTACACCTTC. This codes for CASSQEGQTYGYTF. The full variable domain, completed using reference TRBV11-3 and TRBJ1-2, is EAGVVQSPRYKIIEKKQPVAFWCNPISGHNTLYWYLQNLGQGPELLIRYENEEAVDDSQLPKDRFSAERLKGVDSTLKIQPAELGDSAVYLCASSQEGQTYGYTFGSGTRLTVV.

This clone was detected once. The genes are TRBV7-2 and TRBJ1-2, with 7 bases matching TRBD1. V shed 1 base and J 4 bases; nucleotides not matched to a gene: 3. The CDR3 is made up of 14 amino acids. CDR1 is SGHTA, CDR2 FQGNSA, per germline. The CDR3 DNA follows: TGTGCCAGCAGCTTAGGACAGGGAGGCTATGGCTACACCTTC. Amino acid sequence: CASSLGQGGYGYTF.

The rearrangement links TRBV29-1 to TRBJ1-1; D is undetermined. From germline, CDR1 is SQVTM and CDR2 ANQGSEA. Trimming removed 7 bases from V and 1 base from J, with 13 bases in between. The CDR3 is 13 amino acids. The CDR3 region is CSDGGLENTEAFF. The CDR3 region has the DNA TGCAGCGACGGAGGCTTAGAGAACACTGAAGCTTTCTTT. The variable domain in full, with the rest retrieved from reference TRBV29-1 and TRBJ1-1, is SAVISQKPSRDICQRGTSLTIQCQVDSQVTMMFWYRQQPGQSLTLIATANQGSEATYESGFVIDKFPISRPNLTFSTLTVSNMSPEDSSIYLCSDGGLENTEAFFGQGTRLTVV.

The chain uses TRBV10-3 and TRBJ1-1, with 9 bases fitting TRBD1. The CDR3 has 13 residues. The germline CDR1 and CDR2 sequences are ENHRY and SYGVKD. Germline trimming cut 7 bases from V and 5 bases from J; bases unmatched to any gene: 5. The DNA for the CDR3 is TGTGCCATCAACGCCGGGACAGGGACTGAAGCTTTCTTT. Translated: CAINAGTGTEAFF.

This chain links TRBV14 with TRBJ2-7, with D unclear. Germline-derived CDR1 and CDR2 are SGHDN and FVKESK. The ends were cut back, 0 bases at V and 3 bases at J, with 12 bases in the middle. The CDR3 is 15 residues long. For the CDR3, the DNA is TGTGCCAGCAGCCAAGACCCGAGGCCCTACTACGAGCAGTACTTC. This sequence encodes CASSQDPRPYYEQYF.

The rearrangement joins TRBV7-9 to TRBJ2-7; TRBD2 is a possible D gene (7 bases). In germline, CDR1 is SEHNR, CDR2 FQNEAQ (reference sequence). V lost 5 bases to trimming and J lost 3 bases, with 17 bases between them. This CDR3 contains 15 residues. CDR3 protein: CASSPWGGLNYEQYF. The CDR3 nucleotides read TGTGCCAGCAGCCCATGGGGGGGCCTCAACTACGAGCAGTACTTC. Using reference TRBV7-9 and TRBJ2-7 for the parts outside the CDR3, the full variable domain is DTGVSQNPRHKITKRGQNVTFRCDPISEHNRLYWYRQTLGQGPEFLTYFQNEAQLEKSRLLSDRFSAERPKGSFSTLEIQRTEQGDSAMYLCASSPWGGLNYEQYFGPGTRLTVT.

CDR3 DNA: TGTGCCAGCTCACCAGAACGGCAGGGCACCTACAATGAGCAGTTCTTC. This encodes CASSPERQGTYNEQFF. The chain is built from TRBV18 and TRBJ2-1; D is perhaps TRBD1 (5 bases). Trimming stripped 2 bases from V and 2 bases from J, with 13 bases between. This CDR3 is 16 amino acids long. CDR1 is KGHSH and CDR2 is LQKENI in the germline V gene.